This TCR beta chain was documented in a study of human T cells and chemical hapten exposure. Study details: The upper back received 0.01% DPC by patch testing, with results read at 6 days.

The CDR3 is made up of 17 amino acids. Looked up from germline, CDR1 is SGHVS and CDR2 is FQNEAQ. V lost 4 bases, J lost 7 bases, and 13 bases stayed unmatched. The time point here: patch test 3, about 24 weeks after DPC sensitization. Treatment described: therapeutic diphenylcyclopropenone sensitization with weekly scalp DPC. A few counts support this clonotype. Unique molecular identifiers were attached to individual cDNA molecules within the library. In the authors' workflow: The median was about 96,000 TCRs per sample, ranging roughly 23,224 to 690,600. A single record per CDR3 protein comes from TCRdb applying MiXCR to the RACE reads. The V and J calls follow TCRdb's processing rather than the paper's. Altogether about 82,000 distinct CDR3 sequences are present, 10% to 15% being singletons, with the ten largest covering 5.7%.

The source is a woman between 45 and 60 years old with alopecia areata. Some clones in this sample may be carry-over from other donors' samples. The chain joins TRBV7-8 to TRBJ2-5, with 12 bases fitting TRBD2. The specimen comprised whole blood, sampled in connection with sensitization to the hapten diphenylcyclopropenone (DPC). The CDR3 DNA reads TGTGCCAGCAGCTCCTATCGACTAGCGGGAGTCCGCGGGACCCAGTACTTC. This encodes CASSSYRLAGVRGTQYF.